These 18 T cell receptor beta chains were sequenced from one sample in a study of T cell responses to AZD1222 COVID-19 vaccine. The protocol was immunoSEQ multiplex PCR, while the TCRdb copy is restricted to in-frame clones and leaves out a portion. The sample has some 140,000 clones; 88% are singletons. This material consisted of peripheral blood, taken on day 0 of AZD1222 vaccination. These receptors were collected from an adult in good health.

The chain is built from TRBV5-4 and TRBJ1-2; D is possibly TRBD1 (6 bases). Trimming stripped 2 bases from V and 3 bases from J, with 11 bases between. The CDR3 length is 14 residues. From germline, CDR1 is SGHNT and CDR2 YYREEE (reference sequence). The CDR3 here is CASSLQGWDYGYTF. CDR3 bases: TGTGCCAGCAGCTTACAGGGCTGGGACTATGGCTACACCTTC.

The chain is built from TRBV5-1 and TRBJ2-2; 8 nucleotides match TRBD1. Germline values: CDR1 SGHRS, CDR2 YFSETQ. The CDR3 is 14 residues long. After removal of 4 bases from V and 2 bases from J, the junction contained 1 base not matched to a gene. Here the CDR3 DNA reads TGCGCCAGCAGCACAGGGGGAAACACCGGGGAGCTGTTTTTT. Protein sequence: CASSTGGNTGELFF.

V usage is TRBV28 and J usage is TRBJ2-7, with D uncertain. Per germline, CDR1 MDHEN and CDR2 SYDVKM. The ends were cut back, 3 bases at V and 4 bases at J, with 7 bases in the middle. The CDR3 extends over 12 amino acids. Written as DNA, the CDR3 is TGTGCCAGCAGTTTCGTAGGGTACGAGCAGTACTTC. It yields the protein CASSFVGYEQYF.

This chain links TRBV7-2 with TRBJ1-2; D unresolved. The CDR3 contains 12 residues. Germline V CDR1 and CDR2: SGHTA, FQGNSA. Trimming pared 5 bases from V and 8 bases from J, leaving 12 bases between. Here the CDR3 DNA reads TGTGCCAGCAGCACCGGGAGTAGGGGCTACACCTTC. Translated, it gives CASSTGSRGYTF.

The chain combines TRBV21-1 with TRBJ2-3; the table calls TRBD1, which could not be checked here. TRBV21-1 is given as a pseudogene. This CDR3 comprises 16 residues. This CDR3 is CASSTGQGASTDTQYF. The DNA of the CDR3 is TGTGCCAGCAGCACGGGACAGGGGGCGAGCACAGATACGCAGTATTTT.

The chain combines TRBV5-1 with TRBJ2-3; D is perhaps TRBD1 (6 bases). V was pared by 0 bases and J by 0 bases, with 11 bases between. The CDR3 runs to 16 residues. From germline, CDR1 is SGHRS and CDR2 YFSETQ. The CDR3 bases are TGCGCCAGCAGCTTGGATACAGGGATAAGCACAGATACGCAGTATTTT. It yields the protein CASSLDTGISTDTQYF.

This chain joins TRBV28 and TRBJ2-5, with D perhaps TRBD1 (8 bases). V lost 6 bases and J 5 bases, leaving 13 bases between the germline ends. The germline gives CDR1 MDHEN, CDR2 SYDVKM. The CDR3 extends over 13 amino acids. CDR3 region: CASSDRGGETQYF. For the CDR3, the DNA is TGTGCCAGCAGCGACAGGGGAGGGGAGACCCAGTACTTC.

The V call is TRBV5-1, the J call TRBJ2-3; TRBD1 agrees at 8 bases. The germline V gene has CDR1 SGHRS and CDR2 YFSETQ. J was trimmed by 4 bases and V by 4 bases; bases with no gene match: 5. The CDR3 consists of 14 residues. CDR3 sequence reads: CASSLRTGSDTQYF. For the CDR3, the DNA is TGCGCCAGCAGCCTAAGGACAGGGTCAGATACGCAGTATTTT. The complete variable domain, with remaining parts taken from reference TRBV5-1 and TRBJ2-3, reads KAGVTQTPRYLIKTRGQQVTLSCSPISGHRSVSWYQQTPGQGLQFLFEYFSETQRNKGNFPGRFSGRQFSNSRSEMNVSTLELGDSALYLCASSLRTGSDTQYFGPGTRLTVL.

The chain employs TRBV9 and TRBJ2-1; D unresolved. Germline V gene lookup returns CDR1 SGDLS and CDR2 YYNGEE. V was clipped by 1 base and J by 3 bases, with 11 bases between them. The CDR3 contains 15 residues. CDR3 nucleotides: TGTGCCAGCAGCGTATCGGCCGAATTCTACAATGAGCAGTTCTTC. It translates to CASSVSAEFYNEQFF.

The V and J genes are TRBV5-1 and TRBJ1-4; 9 positions match TRBD1. Germline V gives CDR1 SGHRS, CDR2 YFSETQ. The V segment lost 4 bases and the J segment 8 bases; nucleotides outside the gene matches: 9. The CDR3 spans 15 residues. CDR3 region: CASSPTGGREEKLFF. As DNA, the CDR3 is TGCGCCAGCAGCCCTACAGGGGGCAGGGAAGAAAAACTGTTTTTT.

The rearrangement joins TRBV7-8 to TRBJ1-2; a possible D gene is TRBD1 (5 bases). Germline CDR1 reads SGHVS; CDR2 reads FQNEAQ. The CDR3 contains 15 residues. V was cut by 4 bases and J by 0 bases, with 12 bases left in between. The CDR3 DNA reads as TGTGCCAGCAGCTCCGGGGGACTAGCTAACTATGGCTACACCTTC. This translates into CASSSGGLANYGYTF.

CDR3 protein: CASSTRGQNQPQHF. In DNA, the CDR3 is TGTGCCAGTAGTACCAGGGGGCAGAATCAGCCCCAGCATTTT. The V and J genes are TRBV19 and TRBJ1-5; 8 nucleotides align to TRBD1. This CDR3 is built from 14 residues. Trimming cost V 4 bases and J 4 bases; bases outside gene matches: 3. Germline assignment: CDR1 LNHDA and CDR2 SQIVND (reference sequence).

This sequence joins TRBV5-1 and TRBJ1-2, with a weak D call TRBD1 (5 bases). The CDR3 runs to 14 residues. The V end was cut by 4 bases, the J end by 6 bases, with 16 bases between. CDR1 and CDR2 from the germline V gene are SGHRS and YFSETQ. The CDR3 region is CASSIQGLGDGYTF. The CDR3, as DNA: TGCGCCAGCAGCATTCAGGGTTTAGGGGATGGCTACACCTTC.

This chain links TRBV29-1 with TRBJ1-2; D is ambiguous. Trimming shortened V by 1 base and J by 7 bases, and 16 bases separated the two germline ends. The CDR3 sequence is 14 residues long. Germline CDR1 and CDR2: SQVTM and ANQGSEA. CDR3 sequence (DNA): TGCAGCGTTGAAGCCCAGACGGGGTCGAGTGGCTACACCTTC. Amino acids: CSVEAQTGSSGYTF. Filled out from reference TRBV29-1 and TRBJ1-2, the complete variable domain reads SAVISQKPSRDICQRGTSLTIQCQVDSQVTMMFWYRQQPGQSLTLIATANQGSEATYESGFVIDKFPISRPNLTFSTLTVSNMSPEDSSIYLCSVEAQTGSSGYTFGSGTRLTVV.

This clone has a handful of counts. This rearrangement joins TRBV5-5 to TRBJ1-4; D not resolved. Per germline, CDR1 SGHKS and CDR2 YYEKEE (reference sequence). V lost 2 bases and J 0 bases, leaving 8 bases between the germline ends. This CDR3 region has 15 residues. The CDR3 DNA follows: TGTGCCAGCAGCTTTACGGATGCAACTAATGAAAAACTGTTTTTT. Translated, it gives CASSFTDATNEKLFF.

A remark on this clone: Additional DNA sequences in this sample encode the identical CDR3. The chain links TRBV4-3 to TRBJ2-7; 11 positions agree with TRBD1. V lost 1 base, J lost 3 bases, and 2 bases stayed unmatched. Germline loops: CDR1 LGHNA, CDR2 YSLEER. The CDR3 totals 15 residues. This CDR3 reads CASSQGTGGLYEQYF. CDR3 nucleotide sequence: TGCGCCAGCAGCCAAGGGACAGGGGGCCTCTACGAGCAGTACTTC.

The genes are TRBV19 and TRBJ2-5; 12 bases are a match to TRBD2. The V segment lost 3 bases and the J segment 4 bases; nucleotides outside the gene matches: 0. Germline V gene lookup returns CDR1 LNHDA and CDR2 SQIVND (reference sequence). The CDR3 sequence is 14 residues long. CDR3 region: CASSMTSGGETQYF. The CDR3, as DNA: TGTGCCAGTAGTATGACTAGCGGGGGAGAGACCCAGTACTTC. The full variable domain, its missing parts supplied by reference TRBV19 and TRBJ2-5, is DGGITQSPKYLFRKEGQNVTLSCEQNLNHDAMYWYRQDPGQGLRLIYYSQIVNDFQKGDIAEGYSVSREKKESFPLTVTSAQKNPTAFYLCASSMTSGGETQYFGPGTRLLVL.

This chain links TRBV19 with TRBJ1-6, with 10 bases aligning to TRBD1. This CDR3 contains 18 residues. The germline CDR1 and CDR2 sequences are LNHDA and SQIVND (reference sequence). J lost 0 bases, V lost 5 bases, and 7 bases had no gene match. CDR3 bases: TGTGCCAGTAGTCTTCCGGGACAGGGGACCTCCTATAATTCACCCCTCCACTTT. It codes for CASSLPGQGTSYNSPLHF.